This TCR beta chain was profiled in a study of cytomegalovirus exposure and HLA in healthy donors. At the level of the study: Most donors, 70% to 85% of a few hundred genotyped, fell in the Caucasian-associated ancestry cluster. Study findings and constraints: Cytomegalovirus-associated TCR beta chains were listed, numbering roughly 150. In presence/absence analyses, roughly uniform sequencing depth across donors was assumed.

Comment on this clone: The antigen remains unidentified.

This CDR3 spans 16 amino acids. Germline-derived CDR1 and CDR2 are MNHEY and SMNVEV (reference sequence). V gave up 0 bases and J gave up 6 bases, with 15 bases separating them. Vbeta (60) and Jbeta (13) primers were used in the PCR. The assay was immunoSEQ multiplex PCR, and TCRdb's table has in-frame clones only and misses some. The repertoire holds approximately 100,000 clones, 74% seen once, with more than 2% in the top ten. V and J are TRBV27 and TRBJ2-1; D perhaps matches TRBD2 (6 bases). The TCR originated in a man over 45 in good health and CMV-seropositive. The source material was PBMCs. The CDR3 DNA is TGTGCCAGCAGTTTATCTAAGACTAGAAGAGGCAATGAGCAGTTCTTC. This translates into CASSLSKTRRGNEQFF.